A selection of T cell receptor beta chains follows, all from one sample in a study of blood T cell repertoires in COVID-19. The table came from immunoSEQ multiplex PCR; TCRdb's copy has only in-frame clones and leaves some out. Among fewer than 80,000 clones, 79% were seen once, and the ten largest hold approximately 5%. The specimen was peripheral blood. These receptor sequences come from a woman of 80 years or more with active or convalescent COVID-19. CDR3s include the opening cysteine and the closing phenylalanine or tryptophan. The D gene is left open where the match is weak. Size tells how often a clone was seen (once, few, many) or the class of an expanded clone, and some rows leave it out.

V: TRBV11-2
D: TRBD2
J: TRBJ2-5
size: .
CDR3: CASSLQGLAGETQYF
DNA: TGTGCCAGCAGCTTGCAGGGACTAGCGGGAGAGACCCAGTACTTC

V: TRBV18
D: .
J: TRBJ1-1
size: few
CDR3: CASSPAPRAGEAFF
DNA: TGTGCCAGCTCACCCGCACCTCGAGCAGGTGAAGCTTTCTTT

V: TRBV5-1
D: TRBD2
J: TRBJ2-7
size: few
CDR3: CASSPWTSSYEQYF
DNA: TGCGCCAGCAGCCCTTGGACTAGCTCCTACGAGCAGTACTTC

V: TRBV10-3
D: .
J: TRBJ1-2
size: .
CDR3: CAISEPGNYGYTF
DNA: TGTGCCATCAGTGAGCCGGGTAACTATGGCTACACCTTC

V: TRBV5-4
D: .
J: TRBJ2-3
size: .
CDR3: CASSLDSVVDTQYF
DNA: TGTGCCAGCAGCTTGGATAGCGTAGTAGATACGCAGTATTTT

V: TRBV25-1
D: .
J: TRBJ1-2
size: .
CDR3: CASSDTDAYGYTF
DNA: TGTGCCAGCAGTGACACAGACGCCTATGGCTACACCTTC

V: TRBV7-2
D: TRBD2
J: TRBJ2-5
size: .
CDR3: CASSVSGGAGETQYF
DNA: TGTGCCAGCAGCGTCAGCGGGGGGGCCGGGGAGACCCAGTACTTC

V: TRBV13
D: .
J: TRBJ2-5
size: .
CDR3: CASSLAYVGDQETQYF
DNA: TGTGCCAGCAGCTTAGCGTACGTAGGGGACCAAGAGACCCAGTACTTC

V: TRBV27
D: .
J: TRBJ2-3
size: .
CDR3: CASATWGGNTDTQYF
DNA: TGTGCCAGCGCCACTTGGGGGGGCAACACAGATACGCAGTATTTT

V: TRBV3-1/TRBV3-2
D: TRBD1
J: TRBJ2-7
size: .
CDR3: CAIPFGHSGTGDNSYYEQYF
DNA: TGTGCCATCCCCTTCGGGCACTCCGGGACAGGGGATAATTCGTACTACGAGCAGTACTTC

V: TRBV7-6
D: TRBD1
J: TRBJ2-5
size: .
CDR3: CASSRTGQSLQETQYF
DNA: TGTGCCAGCAGCCGAACGGGACAGAGCCTCCAAGAGACCCAGTACTTC

V: TRBV7-9
D: TRBD1
J: TRBJ1-2
size: .
CDR3: CASSSKTGGYGYTF
DNA: TGTGCCAGCAGCTCAAAAACAGGGGGGTATGGCTACACCTTC

V: TRBV10-3
D: TRBD2
J: TRBJ2-7
size: .
CDR3: CAISVSTSGYEQYF
DNA: TGTGCCATCAGTGTATCCACTAGCGGCTACGAGCAGTACTTC

V: TRBV10-3
D: TRBD1
J: TRBJ2-5
size: .
CDR3: CAIRDRDRGQETQYF
DNA: TGTGCCATCAGGGACCGGGACAGAGGGCAAGAGACCCAGTACTTC

V: TRBV19
D: .
J: TRBJ1-4
size: .
CDR3: CASSMGRQRDNEKLFF
DNA: TGTGCCAGTAGTATGGGGAGACAACGTGATAATGAAAAACTGTTTTTT

V: TRBV18
D: TRBD2
J: TRBJ2-1
size: .
CDR3: CASSPLPGGIHNEQFF
DNA: TGTGCCAGCTCACCACTACCGGGGGGGATTCACAATGAGCAGTTCTTC

V: TRBV5-4
D: .
J: TRBJ1-2
size: .
CDR3: CASSLGGGSYGYTF
DNA: TGTGCCAGCAGCTTGGGAGGGGGATCCTATGGCTACACCTTC

V: TRBV10-1
D: .
J: TRBJ1-1
size: .
CDR3: CASSESGREAFF
DNA: TGCGCCAGCAGTGAGTCGGGGAGGGAAGCTTTCTTT